Here is one T cell receptor beta chain with its context. Its antigen is still unknown. The data derive from a study of OX40 agonist ivuxolimab in advanced cancers. At the level of the study: The dose-escalation group included hepatocellular carcinoma, melanoma, renal cell carcinoma and head and neck cancer. Points from the study as a whole: In the expanded peripheral T cells, antigen specificity was never determined. Dosing at 0.1 to 3.0 mg/kg was accompanied by clonal expansion of CD4+ and CD8+ blood T cells by week 6. Normalized T-cell clonal expansion was also low in a subset of nonresponders.

Data came from immunoSEQ multiplex PCR; TCRdb stores just in-frame clones and leaves some out. The sample has about 16,000 clones, around 84% seen once. V was shortened by 0 bases and J by 5 bases, with 8 bases between the two germline ends. Germline CDR1 reads MGHRA; CDR2 reads YSYEKL. This CDR3 comprises 14 residues. The TCR was taken from an adult with an advanced solid tumor such as melanoma, head and neck, liver or kidney cancer. The sequenced sample was CD4+ or CD8+ T cells sorted from blood, obtained in a trial of the OX40 agonist ivuxolimab. The rearrangement joins TRBV4-1 to TRBJ1-5, with no clear D. CDR3 in DNA: TGCGCCAGCAGCCAAGATGAGGCTTATCAGCCCCAGCATTTT. It yields the protein CASSQDEAYQPQHF.